Shown below are 15 T cell receptor beta chains from a single sample sequenced in a study of identical twins. TCRdb called the 5' RACE reads again in MiXCR, with one record for every CDR3 protein. The sample consists of about 200,000 distinct CDR3 sequences, around 9.6% of them appearing once. The sequencing sample was made of memory (CD45RO+) T cells sorted from blood. The receptor source for this set is a young woman in good health.

Concerning this clonotype: Just one base apart from a much larger clone, this may be a read error. This chain links TRBV12-3 or TRBV12-4 with TRBJ2-7; TRBD1 agrees at 8 bases. The CDR3 consists of 15 residues. The ends lost 7 bases at V and 0 bases at J; junction bases unmatched: 8. The DNA for the CDR3 is TGTGCCAGCACCCATCAACAGGGGGGCTCCTACGAGCAGTACTTC. This gives the protein CASTHQQGGSYEQYF.

This clonotype was picked up many times. The chain couples TRBV3-1 to TRBJ1-6, with a possible D match to TRBD1 (6 bases). The length of the CDR3 is 15 residues. Trimming took off 5 bases at V and 8 bases at J, with 16 bases between the two ends. The germline V gene has CDR1 LGHDT and CDR2 YNNKEL (reference sequence). Here the CDR3 DNA reads TGTGCCAGCAGCGTTACTGGGGGCAACGATTCACCCCTCCACTTT. This gives the protein CASSVTGGNDSPLHF. The full variable domain, rest sourced from reference TRBV3-1 and TRBJ1-6, is DTAVSQTPKYLVTQMGNDKSIKCEQNLGHDTMYWYKQDSKKFLKIMFSYNNKELIINETVPNRFSPKSPDKAHLNLHINSLELGDSAVYFCASSVTGGNDSPLHFGNGTRLTVT.

The CDR3 is CASRLTRGGETQYF. In DNA form, the CDR3 reads TGTGCCAGCAGGTTGACACGCGGGGGGGAGACCCAGTACTTC. This chain connects TRBV12-3 or TRBV12-4 to TRBJ2-5; 8 positions agree with TRBD2. The CDR3 is made up of 14 amino acids. J gave up 5 bases and V 6 bases, and 8 bases lay outside the gene matches.

This clonotype came up a few times. V and J are TRBV20-1 and TRBJ2-5; 8 bases are a match to TRBD2. V dropped 3 bases and J dropped 4; count of bases not matched to a gene: 4. CDR3 length: 13 residues. Germline V gene sequence: CDR1 DFQATT, CDR2 SNEGSKA (reference sequence). CDR3 region: CSARSGSRETQYF. CDR3 in DNA: TGCAGTGCTAGGAGCGGGAGCCGAGAGACCCAGTACTTC.

This clonotype was seen ten or more times. The junction and the germline gene differ at one end; a read error may be behind it. The gene calls are TRBV3-1 and TRBJ2-1; D may match TRBD1 or TRBD2 (5 bases each). The CDR3 covers 15 residues. Germline CDR1 and CDR2: LGHDT and YNNKEL (reference sequence). The chain's CDR3 is CASSQGTSSYNEQFF. The CDR3 region has the DNA TGCGCCAGCAGCCAAGGGACCAGCTCCTACAATGAGCAGTTCTTC.

This clonotype was picked up many times. The J gene is TRBJ2-5, the V gene TRBV29-1; the D gene is possibly TRBD2 (7 bases). From germline, CDR1 is SQVTM and CDR2 ANQGSEA. The V and J ends lost 7 bases and 2 bases respectively, with 14 bases between them. This CDR3 has 13 residues. CDR3 coding DNA: TGCAGCGGGGGGGGCGGCAGGCAAGAGACCCAGTACTTC. Translation: CSGGGGRQETQYF.

The chain has TRBV20-1 and TRBJ2-7; tentatively, D is TRBD2 (6 bases). V was trimmed by 6 bases and J by 0 bases, leaving 18 bases between them. Looked up from germline, CDR1 is DFQATT and CDR2 is SNEGSKA (reference sequence). The CDR3 consists of 15 residues. CDR3 DNA: TGCAGTGCAAGCTCCGGGACTGGCAGCTCCTACGAGCAGTACTTC. Translated: CSASSGTGSSYEQYF.

This clonotype has a handful of counts. This rearrangement joins TRBV2 to TRBJ2-3; 8 nucleotides align to TRBD1. Looked up from germline, CDR1 is SNHLY and CDR2 is FYNNEI. V gave up 10 bases and J gave up 5 bases; unmatched junction bases: 14. The CDR3 totals 15 residues. The CDR3 coding sequence is TGTGCCACCGATCCGGACAGGGCCTTTGGAGATACGCAGTATTTT. This gives the protein CATDPDRAFGDTQYF. The full variable domain, its missing parts supplied by reference TRBV2 and TRBJ2-3, is EPEVTQTPSHQVTQMGQEVILRCVPISNHLYFYWYRQILGQKVEFLVSFYNNEISEKSEIFDDQFSVERPDGSNFTLKIRSTKLEDSAMYFCATDPDRAFGDTQYFGPGTRLTVL.

This clonotype was observed at least ten times. The V call is TRBV12-3 or TRBV12-4, the J call TRBJ2-5; D ambiguous. V was shortened by 7 bases and J by 0 bases, with 9 bases between the two germline ends. This CDR3 is built from 13 residues. For the CDR3, the DNA is TGTGCCAGCAATCAACTTTACCAAGAGACCCAGTACTTC. It is translated as CASNQLYQETQYF.

The rearrangement joins TRBV6-1 to TRBJ2-7; 7 bases are shared with TRBD2. The CDR3 spans 14 residues. J gave up 9 bases and V 6 bases, and 14 bases lay outside the gene matches. The germline V gene has CDR1 MNHNS and CDR2 SASEGT. The CDR3: CASSRDYYAGGQYF. The CDR3 bases are TGTGCCAGCAGCCGGGACTACTACGCCGGGGGGCAGTACTTC.

The chain recombines TRBV12-3 or TRBV12-4 with TRBJ2-6; no definite D call. Deletions cut 8 bases from V and 0 bases from J, with 5 bases between. The CDR3 extends over 13 amino acids. CDR3 bases: TGTGCCAGCTGCTACTCTGGGGCCAACGTCCTGACTTTC. Its translation is CASCYSGANVLTF.

This clonotype occurred a few times. The CDR3 DNA reads TGTGCCATCAGTGCCCCCGGACAGGGAGGCCGTGGCTACACCTTC. Translation gives CAISAPGQGGRGYTF. The chain is built from TRBV10-3 and TRBJ1-2, with 8 bases fitting TRBD1. CDR1 and CDR2 (germline): ENHRY, SYGVKD. This CDR3 is 15 amino acids long. The V gene end was trimmed by 4 bases and the J gene end by 7 bases; junction bases not matched to a gene: 11.

The chain uses TRBV6-1 and TRBJ2-2, with TRBD2 matching 10 bases. After removal of 3 bases from V and 7 bases from J, the junction contained 5 bases not matched to a gene. Germline V gene lookup returns CDR1 MNHNS and CDR2 SASEGT. The CDR3 length is 15 residues. The CDR3 DNA is TGTGCCAGCAGTGAGGGGGGACTAGCGATCGGGGAGCTGTTTTTT. Translating it yields CASSEGGLAIGELFF.

This clonotype was detected ten times or more. The rearrangement joins TRBV11-2 to TRBJ2-3; 7 positions match TRBD1. CDR3 size: 15 residues. Germline CDR1 and CDR2: SGHAT and FQNNGV. Germline trimming cut 6 bases from V and 4 bases from J; bases unmatched to any gene: 10. DNA for the CDR3: TGTGCCAGCAGTTCTATCAGGGGGACGGCAGATACGCAGTATTTT. This encodes CASSSIRGTADTQYF.

This clonotype was observed a handful of times. This chain connects TRBV20-1 to TRBJ1-4; no clear D. The CDR3 spans 15 residues. The germline V gene encodes CDR1 DFQATT and CDR2 SNEGSKA (reference sequence). V lost 1 base, J lost 0 bases, and 9 bases lay in between. CDR3 region: CSARGRPATNEKLFF. In nucleotides, the CDR3 is TGCAGTGCTAGAGGAAGACCTGCAACTAATGAAAAACTGTTTTTT.